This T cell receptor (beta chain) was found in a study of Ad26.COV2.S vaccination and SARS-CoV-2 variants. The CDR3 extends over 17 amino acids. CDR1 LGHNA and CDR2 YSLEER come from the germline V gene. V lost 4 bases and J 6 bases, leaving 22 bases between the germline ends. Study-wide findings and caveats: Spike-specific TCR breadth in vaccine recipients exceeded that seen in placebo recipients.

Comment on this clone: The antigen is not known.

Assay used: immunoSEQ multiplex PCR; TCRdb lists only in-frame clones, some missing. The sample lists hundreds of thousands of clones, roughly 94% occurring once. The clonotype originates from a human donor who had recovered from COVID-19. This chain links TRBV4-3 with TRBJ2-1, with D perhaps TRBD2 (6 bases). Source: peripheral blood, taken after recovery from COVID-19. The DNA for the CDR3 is TGCGCCAGCAGCCGCACGGAGCCGGGACTTTACTCCAATGAGCAGTTCTTC. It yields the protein CASSRTEPGLYSNEQFF.